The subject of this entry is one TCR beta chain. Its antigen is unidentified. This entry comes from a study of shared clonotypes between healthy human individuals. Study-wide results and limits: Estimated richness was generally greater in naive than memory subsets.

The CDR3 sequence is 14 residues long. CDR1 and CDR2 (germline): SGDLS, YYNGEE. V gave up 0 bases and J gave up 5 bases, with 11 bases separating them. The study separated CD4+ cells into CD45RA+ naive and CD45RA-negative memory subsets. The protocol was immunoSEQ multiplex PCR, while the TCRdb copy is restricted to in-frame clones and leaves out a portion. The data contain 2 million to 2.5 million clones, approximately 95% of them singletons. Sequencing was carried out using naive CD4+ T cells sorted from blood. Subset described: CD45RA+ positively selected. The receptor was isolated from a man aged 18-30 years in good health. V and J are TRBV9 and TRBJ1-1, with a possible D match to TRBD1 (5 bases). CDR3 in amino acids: CASSVGARGTEAFF. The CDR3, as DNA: TGTGCCAGCAGCGTAGGGGCCCGGGGGACTGAAGCTTTCTTT.